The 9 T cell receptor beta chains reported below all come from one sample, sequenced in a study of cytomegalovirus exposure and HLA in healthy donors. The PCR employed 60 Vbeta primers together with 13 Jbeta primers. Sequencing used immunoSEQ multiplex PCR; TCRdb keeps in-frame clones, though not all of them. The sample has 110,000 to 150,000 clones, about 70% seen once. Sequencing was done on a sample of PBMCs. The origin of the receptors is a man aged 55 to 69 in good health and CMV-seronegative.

CDR3 bases: TGTGCCAGCAGCGGGAGACAGGGATCAACCTACGAGCAGTACTTC. Translated, it gives CASSGRQGSTYEQYF. V usage is TRBV7-9 and J usage is TRBJ2-7; 7 bases align to TRBD1. V was pared by 5 bases and J by 2 bases, with 9 bases of the junction left unmatched. The germline V gene encodes CDR1 SEHNR and CDR2 FQNEAQ (reference sequence). The CDR3 length is 15 residues.

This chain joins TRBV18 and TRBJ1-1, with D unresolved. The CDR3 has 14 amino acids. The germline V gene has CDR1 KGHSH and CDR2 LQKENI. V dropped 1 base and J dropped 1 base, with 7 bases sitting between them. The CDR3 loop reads CASSPRGPNTEAFF. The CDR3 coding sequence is TGTGCCAGCTCACCACGAGGCCCGAACACTGAAGCTTTCTTT.

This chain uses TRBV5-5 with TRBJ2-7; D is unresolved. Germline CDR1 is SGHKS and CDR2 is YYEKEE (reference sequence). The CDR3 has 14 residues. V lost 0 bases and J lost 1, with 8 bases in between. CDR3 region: CASSLAERSYEQYF. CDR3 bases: TGTGCCAGCAGCTTGGCCGAGAGGTCCTACGAGCAGTACTTC.

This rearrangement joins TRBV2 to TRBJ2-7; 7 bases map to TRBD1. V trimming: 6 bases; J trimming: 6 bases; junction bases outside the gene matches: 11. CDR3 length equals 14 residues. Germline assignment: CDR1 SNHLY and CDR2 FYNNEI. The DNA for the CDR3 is TGTGCCAGCAGCCCGGGACAGCCGGGATCCGAGCAGTACTTC. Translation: CASSPGQPGSEQYF.

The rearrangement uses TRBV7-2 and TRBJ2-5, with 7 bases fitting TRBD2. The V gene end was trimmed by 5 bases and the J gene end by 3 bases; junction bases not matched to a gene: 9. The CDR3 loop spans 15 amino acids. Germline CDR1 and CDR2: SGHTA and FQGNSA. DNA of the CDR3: TGTGCCAGCAGCCGGGGGAGCGGGATTGAAGAGACCCAGTACTTC. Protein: CASSRGSGIEETQYF.

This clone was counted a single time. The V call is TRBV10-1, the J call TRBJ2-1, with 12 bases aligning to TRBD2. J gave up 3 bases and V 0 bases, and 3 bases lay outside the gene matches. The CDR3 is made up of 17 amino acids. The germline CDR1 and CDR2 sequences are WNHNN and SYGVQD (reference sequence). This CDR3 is CASSESAGLAGYNEQFF. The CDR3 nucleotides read TGCGCCAGCAGTGAGTCGGCGGGACTAGCGGGCTACAATGAGCAGTTCTTC.

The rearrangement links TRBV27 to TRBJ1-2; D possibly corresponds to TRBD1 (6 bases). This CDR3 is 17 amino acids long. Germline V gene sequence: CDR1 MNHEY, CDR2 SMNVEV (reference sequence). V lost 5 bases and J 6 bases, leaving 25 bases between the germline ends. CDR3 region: CASSPYSTGLSRDGYTF. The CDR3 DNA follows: TGTGCCAGCAGTCCCTACTCGACAGGACTTAGCCGGGATGGCTACACCTTC.

The CDR3 sequence is CASSLAREGRGELFF. CDR3 nucleotide sequence: TGTGCCAGCAGCTTAGCGCGGGAGGGCCGCGGGGAGCTGTTTTTT. The chain links TRBV7-2 to TRBJ2-2; 9 bases match TRBD2. The CDR3 covers 15 residues. With V trimmed by 0 bases and J by 7 bases, 3 bases remained unmatched. In germline, CDR1 is SGHTA, CDR2 FQGNSA.

The DNA of the CDR3 is TGTGCCAGCAGCCCGCGGACAGCGGTAGCGGGAGCGGGAGATACGCAGTATTTT. Encoded protein: CASSPRTAVAGAGDTQYF. V gene TRBV7-6 combines with J gene TRBJ2-3; TRBD2 agrees at 9 bases. CDR1 is SGHVS and CDR2 is FNYEAQ in the germline V gene. The ends lost 5 bases at V and 5 bases at J; junction bases unmatched: 17. This CDR3 has 18 residues.